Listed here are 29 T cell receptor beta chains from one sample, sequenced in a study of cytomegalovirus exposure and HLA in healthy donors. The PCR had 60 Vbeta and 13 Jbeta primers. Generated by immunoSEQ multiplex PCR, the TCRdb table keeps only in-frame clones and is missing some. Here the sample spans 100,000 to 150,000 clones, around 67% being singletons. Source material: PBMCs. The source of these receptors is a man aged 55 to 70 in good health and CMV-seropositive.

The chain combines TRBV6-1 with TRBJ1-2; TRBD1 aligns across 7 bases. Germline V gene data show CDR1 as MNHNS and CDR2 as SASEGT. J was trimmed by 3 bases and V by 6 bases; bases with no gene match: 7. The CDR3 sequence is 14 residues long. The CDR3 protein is CASRATGYDYGYTF. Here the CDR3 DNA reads TGTGCCAGCAGGGCGACAGGGTATGACTATGGCTACACCTTC.

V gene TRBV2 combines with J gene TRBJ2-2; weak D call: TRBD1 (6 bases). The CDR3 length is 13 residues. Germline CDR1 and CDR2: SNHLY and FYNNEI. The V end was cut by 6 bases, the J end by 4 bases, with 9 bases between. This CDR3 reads CASRMDSTGELFF. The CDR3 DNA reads TGTGCCAGCAGGATGGACAGCACCGGGGAGCTGTTTTTT.

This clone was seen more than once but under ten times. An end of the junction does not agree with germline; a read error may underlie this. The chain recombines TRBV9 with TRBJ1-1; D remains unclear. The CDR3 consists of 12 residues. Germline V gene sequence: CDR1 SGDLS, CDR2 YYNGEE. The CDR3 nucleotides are TGTGCCAGCAGCTCCTCCGACACTGAACCTTTCTTT. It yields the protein CASSSSDTEPFF.

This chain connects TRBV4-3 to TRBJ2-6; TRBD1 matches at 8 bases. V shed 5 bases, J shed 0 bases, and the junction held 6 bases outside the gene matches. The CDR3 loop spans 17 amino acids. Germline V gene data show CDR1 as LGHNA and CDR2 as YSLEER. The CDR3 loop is CASSSDRVPSGANVLTF. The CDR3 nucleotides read TGCGCCAGCAGCTCGGACAGGGTCCCCTCTGGGGCCAACGTCCTGACTTTC.

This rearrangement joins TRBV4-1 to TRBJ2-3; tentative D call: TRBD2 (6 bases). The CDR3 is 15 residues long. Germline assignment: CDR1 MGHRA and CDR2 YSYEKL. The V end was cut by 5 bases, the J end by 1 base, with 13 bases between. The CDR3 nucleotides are TGCGCCAGCAGCGACCCGGGGAGGCGCACAGATACGCAGTATTTT. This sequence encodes CASSDPGRRTDTQYF.

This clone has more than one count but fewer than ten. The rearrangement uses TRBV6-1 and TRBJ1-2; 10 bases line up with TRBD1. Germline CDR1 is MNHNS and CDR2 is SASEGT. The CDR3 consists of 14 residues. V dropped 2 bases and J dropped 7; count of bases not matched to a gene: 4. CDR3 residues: CASSESWDRGGYTF. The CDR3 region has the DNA TGTGCCAGCAGTGAAAGCTGGGACAGGGGTGGCTACACCTTC.

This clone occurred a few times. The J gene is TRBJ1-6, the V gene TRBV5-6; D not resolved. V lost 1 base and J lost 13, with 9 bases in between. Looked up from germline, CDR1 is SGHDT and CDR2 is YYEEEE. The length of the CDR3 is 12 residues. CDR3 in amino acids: CASSLPSLPLHF. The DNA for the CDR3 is TGTGCCAGCAGCTTGCCGTCTCTGCCCCTCCACTTT. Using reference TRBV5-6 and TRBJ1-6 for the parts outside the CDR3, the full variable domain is DAGVTQSPTHLIKTRGQQVTLRCSPKSGHDTVSWYQQALGQGPQFIFQYYEEEERQRGNFPDRFSGHQFPNYSSELNVNALLLGDSALYLCASSLPSLPLHFGNGTRLTVT.

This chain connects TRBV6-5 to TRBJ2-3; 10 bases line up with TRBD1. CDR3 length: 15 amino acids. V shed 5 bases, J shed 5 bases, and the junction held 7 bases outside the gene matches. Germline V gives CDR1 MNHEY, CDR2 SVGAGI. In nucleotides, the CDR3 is TGTGCCAGCAGTGACTGGACAGGGGGGCAAGATACGCAGTATTTT. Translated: CASSDWTGGQDTQYF.

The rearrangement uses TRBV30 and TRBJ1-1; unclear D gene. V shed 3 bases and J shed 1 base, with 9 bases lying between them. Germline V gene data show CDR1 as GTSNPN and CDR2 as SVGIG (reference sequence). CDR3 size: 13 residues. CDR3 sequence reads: CAWRQSGNTEAFF. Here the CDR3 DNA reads TGTGCCTGGAGACAGTCCGGGAACACTGAAGCTTTCTTT.

CDR3 loop: CASSVPSLPVLTGNENGYTF. Here the CDR3 DNA reads TGCGCCAGCAGCGTCCCTTCCCTACCTGTCTTAACAGGGAATGAGAATGGCTACACCTTC. The chain joins TRBV5-1 to TRBJ1-2, with D possibly being TRBD1 (6 bases). Trimming shortened V by 4 bases and J by 6 bases, and 34 bases separated the two germline ends. The CDR3 is 20 amino acids. CDR1 is SGHRS and CDR2 is YFSETQ in the germline V gene.

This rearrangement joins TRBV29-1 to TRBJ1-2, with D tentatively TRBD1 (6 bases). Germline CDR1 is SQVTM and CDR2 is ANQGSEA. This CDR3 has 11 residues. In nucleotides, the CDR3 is TGCAGTGGGGGGGCAGACTATGGCTACACCTTC. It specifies CSGGADYGYTF.

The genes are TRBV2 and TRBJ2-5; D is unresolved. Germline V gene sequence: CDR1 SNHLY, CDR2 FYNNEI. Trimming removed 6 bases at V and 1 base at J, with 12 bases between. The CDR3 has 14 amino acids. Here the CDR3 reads CASSPRPSQETQYF. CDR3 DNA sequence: TGTGCCAGCAGCCCTAGGCCCAGCCAAGAGACCCAGTACTTC. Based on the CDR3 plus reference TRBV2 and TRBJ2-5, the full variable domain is EPEVTQTPSHQVTQMGQEVILRCVPISNHLYFYWYRQILGQKVEFLVSFYNNEISEKSEIFDDQFSVERPDGSNFTLKIRSTKLEDSAMYFCASSPRPSQETQYFGPGTRLLVL.

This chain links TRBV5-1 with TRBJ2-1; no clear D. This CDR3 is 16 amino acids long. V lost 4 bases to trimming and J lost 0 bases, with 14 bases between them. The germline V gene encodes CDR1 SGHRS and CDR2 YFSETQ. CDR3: CASSATWPSSYNEQFF. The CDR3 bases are TGCGCCAGCAGCGCAACCTGGCCCAGCTCCTACAATGAGCAGTTCTTC.

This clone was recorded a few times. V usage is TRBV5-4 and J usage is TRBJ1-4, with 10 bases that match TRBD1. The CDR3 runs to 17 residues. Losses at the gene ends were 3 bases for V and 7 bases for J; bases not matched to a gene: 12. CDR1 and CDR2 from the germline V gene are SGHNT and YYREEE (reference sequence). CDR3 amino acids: CASSSGTGEPPSEKLFF. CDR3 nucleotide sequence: TGTGCCAGCAGCTCCGGGACAGGGGAGCCGCCGAGTGAAAAACTGTTTTTT.

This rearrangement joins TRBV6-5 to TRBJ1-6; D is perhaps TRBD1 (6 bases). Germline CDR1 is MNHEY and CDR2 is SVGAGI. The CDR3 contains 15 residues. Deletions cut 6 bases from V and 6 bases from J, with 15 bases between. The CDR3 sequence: CASRPRTASNSPLHF. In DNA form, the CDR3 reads TGTGCCAGCAGACCCCGGACAGCCTCTAATTCACCCCTCCACTTT.

CDR3 bases: TGTGCCAGCAGCTTAGAACAGGGGGCGATCGGGGAGCTGTTTTTT. This codes for CASSLEQGAIGELFF. The chain has TRBV7-9 and TRBJ2-2, with 9 bases identical to TRBD1. Germline lookup yields CDR1 SEHNR and CDR2 FQNEAQ (reference sequence). CDR3 length: 15 amino acids. Trimming at V came to 1 base and at J to 7 bases, leaving 4 bases not matched to a gene.

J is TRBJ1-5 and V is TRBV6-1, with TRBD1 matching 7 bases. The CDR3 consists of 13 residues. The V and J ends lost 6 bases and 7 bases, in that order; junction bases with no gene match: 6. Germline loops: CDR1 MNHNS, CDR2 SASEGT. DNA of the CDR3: TGTGCCAGCAGCGACAGGGTGAGCCAGCCCCAGCATTTT. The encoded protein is CASSDRVSQPQHF.

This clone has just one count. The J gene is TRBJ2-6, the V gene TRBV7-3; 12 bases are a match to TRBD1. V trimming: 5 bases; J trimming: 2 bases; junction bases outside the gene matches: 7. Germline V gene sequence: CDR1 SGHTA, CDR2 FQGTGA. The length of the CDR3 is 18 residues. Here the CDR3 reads CASSPQGTGGPGANVLTF. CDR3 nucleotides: TGTGCCAGCAGCCCTCAAGGGACAGGGGGCCCTGGGGCCAACGTCCTGACTTTC.

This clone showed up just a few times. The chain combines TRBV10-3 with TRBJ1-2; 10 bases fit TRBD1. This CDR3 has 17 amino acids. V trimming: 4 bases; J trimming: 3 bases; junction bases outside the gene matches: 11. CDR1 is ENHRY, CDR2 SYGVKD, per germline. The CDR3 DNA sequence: TGTGCCATCAGTGCCGGATTGGACAGGGGGGGGGACTATGGCTACACCTTC. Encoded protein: CAISAGLDRGGDYGYTF.

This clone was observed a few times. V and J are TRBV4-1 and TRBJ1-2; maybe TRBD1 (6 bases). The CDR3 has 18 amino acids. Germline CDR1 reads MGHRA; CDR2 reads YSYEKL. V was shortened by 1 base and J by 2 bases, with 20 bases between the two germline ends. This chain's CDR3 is CASSQVIGGRTRNYGYTF. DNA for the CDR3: TGCGCCAGCAGCCAAGTAATTGGGGGCAGGACTAGGAACTATGGCTACACCTTC.

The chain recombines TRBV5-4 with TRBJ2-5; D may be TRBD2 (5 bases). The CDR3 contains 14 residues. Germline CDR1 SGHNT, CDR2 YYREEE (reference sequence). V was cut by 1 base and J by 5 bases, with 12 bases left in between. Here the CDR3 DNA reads TGTGCCAGCAGCTTGTCCAGGACGGGGGAGACCCAGTACTTC. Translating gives CASSLSRTGETQYF.

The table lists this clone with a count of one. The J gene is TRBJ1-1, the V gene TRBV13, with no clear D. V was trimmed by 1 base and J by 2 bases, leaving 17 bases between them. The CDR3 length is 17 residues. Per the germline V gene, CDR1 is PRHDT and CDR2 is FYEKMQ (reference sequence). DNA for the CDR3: TGTGCCAGCAGCTTAGATCGCACGCGATGGTACAACACTGAAGCTTTCTTT. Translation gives CASSLDRTRWYNTEAFF. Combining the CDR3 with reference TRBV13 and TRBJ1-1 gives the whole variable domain AAGVIQSPRHLIKEKRETATLKCYPIPRHDTVYWYQQGPGQDPQFLISFYEKMQSDKGSIPDRFSAQQFSDYHSELNMSSLELGDSALYFCASSLDRTRWYNTEAFFGQGTRLTVV.

The CDR3 DNA sequence: TGTGCCAGTAGTGAGACCAGGGCAGATACGCAGTATTTT. This encodes CASSETRADTQYF. The genes are TRBV19 and TRBJ2-3, with a possible D match to TRBD1 (5 bases). Trimming left V 5 bases short and J 4 bases short, with 10 bases between. CDR1 is LNHDA and CDR2 is SQIVND in the germline V gene (reference sequence). The CDR3 covers 13 residues.

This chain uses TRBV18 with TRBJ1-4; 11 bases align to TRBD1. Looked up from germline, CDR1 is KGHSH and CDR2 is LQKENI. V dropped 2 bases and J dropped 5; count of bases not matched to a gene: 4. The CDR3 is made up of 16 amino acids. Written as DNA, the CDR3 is TGTGCCAGCTCACCAACCGGGACAGGGGGAAATGAAAAACTGTTTTTT. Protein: CASSPTGTGGNEKLFF.

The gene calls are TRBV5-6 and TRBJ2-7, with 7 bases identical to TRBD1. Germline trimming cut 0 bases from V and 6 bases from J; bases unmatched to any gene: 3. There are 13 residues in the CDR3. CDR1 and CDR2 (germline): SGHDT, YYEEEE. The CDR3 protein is CASSLGGGGEQYF. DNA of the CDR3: TGTGCCAGCAGCTTGGGAGGGGGCGGCGAGCAGTACTTC.

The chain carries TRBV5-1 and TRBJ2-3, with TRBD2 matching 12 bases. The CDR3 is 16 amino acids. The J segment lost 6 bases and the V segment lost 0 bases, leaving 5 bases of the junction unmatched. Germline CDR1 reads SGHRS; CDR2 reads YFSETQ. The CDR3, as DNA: TGCGCCAGCAGCTTGGCGGCTAGCGGGGGGGCGGATACGCAGTATTTT. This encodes CASSLAASGGADTQYF.

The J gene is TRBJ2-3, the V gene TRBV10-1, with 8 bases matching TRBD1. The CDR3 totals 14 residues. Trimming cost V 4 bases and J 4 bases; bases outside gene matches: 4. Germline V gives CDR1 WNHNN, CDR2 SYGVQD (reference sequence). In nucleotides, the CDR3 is TGCGCCAGCAGTGGGGGCAGGGGGCCAGATACGCAGTATTTT. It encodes CASSGGRGPDTQYF.

The CDR3 DNA is TGTGCCATCTCATCCACGGAGCATGAAAAACTGTTTTTT. It translates to CAISSTEHEKLFF. The chain has TRBV10-3 and TRBJ1-4, with D hard to call. From germline, CDR1 is ENHRY and CDR2 SYGVKD. The CDR3 contains 13 residues. The ends were cut back, 8 bases at V and 6 bases at J, with 13 bases in the middle.

CDR3 nucleotide sequence: TGTGCCAGCAGCAACCGACAGGGTGGTAGTGAGCAGTTCTTC. Translating gives CASSNRQGGSEQFF. This sequence joins TRBV11-2 and TRBJ2-1; 7 bases map to TRBD1. CDR1 and CDR2 (germline): SGHAT, FQNNGV. J lost 9 bases, V lost 5 bases, and 10 bases had no gene match. The CDR3 has 14 residues.